A selection of T cell receptor beta chains follows, all from one sample in a study of blood T cells in healthy people across ages. TCRdb redid the calling of the 5' RACE reads with MiXCR, one entry per CDR3 protein. This sample has approximately 770,000 distinct CDR3 sequences, with roughly 60% found just once. Sample: blood. These receptors were obtained from a man between 25 and 39 years old in good health. CDR3s include the opening cysteine and the closing phenylalanine or tryptophan.

CDR3aa: CASSQSTAPNTEAFF; v_gene: TRBV16
CDR3aa: CASSLTLTSGPLTDTQYF; v_gene: TRBV7-9
CDR3aa: CSAREGVAYEQYF; v_gene: TRBV20-1
CDR3aa: CASSDGGTGDYEQYF; v_gene: TRBV10-1
CDR3aa: CASSLAVTSRGEQFF; v_gene: TRBV7-2
CDR3aa: CASSLSGGKQYF; v_gene: TRBV12-3/TRBV12-4
CDR3aa: CASSPTTGEAFF; v_gene: TRBV4-2
CDR3aa: CASSSPQAGGPEKTQYF; v_gene: TRBV7-2
CDR3aa: CARTGHSKETQYF; v_gene: TRBV27
CDR3aa: CASSVEATDTQYF; v_gene: TRBV11-2
CDR3aa: CASSLAGSGGAHEQFF; v_gene: TRBV5-1
CDR3aa: CASSDLSRNYGYTF; v_gene: TRBV6-5
CDR3aa: CSARVPGTAYGYTF; v_gene: TRBV20-1
CDR3aa: CASSPLGMLTTEAFF; v_gene: TRBV7-9
CDR3aa: CASSRNGGGEQFF; v_gene: TRBV2
CDR3aa: CASSPVRYGYTF; v_gene: TRBV6-1
CDR3aa: CSVVGGLNEQYF; v_gene: TRBV29-1
CDR3aa: CASSKGQGERGEQFF; v_gene: TRBV21-1
CDR3aa: CSGETYNEQYF; v_gene: TRBV29-1
CDR3aa: CASSLVDASYNEQFF; v_gene: TRBV7-2
CDR3aa: CSASRLGLNEQFF; v_gene: TRBV20-1
CDR3aa: CASSILEAGELFF; v_gene: TRBV7-2
CDR3aa: CASSQERVRGYTF; v_gene: TRBV3-1
CDR3aa: CASRTGTGDSWSYGYTF; v_gene: TRBV6-6
CDR3aa: CASSVGTRAETQYF; v_gene: TRBV9
CDR3aa: CASSVPRDRGSYNEQFF; v_gene: TRBV7-2
CDR3aa: CSARARKPGQGRTDTQYF; v_gene: TRBV20-1
CDR3aa: CAIRTASVEPNNEQFF; v_gene: TRBV10-3
CDR3aa: CASSQEFGTSGRVAEQYF; v_gene: TRBV4-2
CDR3aa: CASSLVIQTSKFADTQYF; v_gene: TRBV7-2
CDR3aa: CSARKDSGDSPLHF; v_gene: TRBV20-1
CDR3aa: CATSRTPGLAGDSSYNEQFF; v_gene: TRBV15
CDR3aa: CASSDSSTGRDGYTF; v_gene: TRBV2
CDR3aa: CASSQQDQPQHF; v_gene: TRBV7-2
CDR3aa: CSVGKPSGDGHTF; v_gene: TRBV29-1
CDR3aa: CASSPLPTGTYGYTF; v_gene: TRBV27
CDR3aa: CATRSIRGVGQTTFSETQYF; v_gene: TRBV24-1
CDR3aa: CASNRDRNSPLHF; v_gene: TRBV10-1
CDR3aa: CASSPRGGSNTGELFF; v_gene: TRBV3-1
CDR3aa: CASRSDRSNTDTQYF; v_gene: TRBV12-3/TRBV12-4
CDR3aa: CASSDGSPDGYTF; v_gene: TRBV25-1
CDR3aa: CASSQDQSGRYEQYF; v_gene: TRBV4-2
CDR3aa: CASSLVRGTPYNEQFF; v_gene: TRBV5-1
CDR3aa: CASSLLSIYTDTQYF; v_gene: TRBV27
CDR3aa: CASSFDATGDTQYF; v_gene: TRBV5-4
CDR3aa: CAIGESGRNYGYTF; v_gene: TRBV10-3
CDR3aa: CATSREPNTEAFF; v_gene: TRBV15
CDR3aa: CASSENNDEQFF; v_gene: TRBV2
CDR3aa: CASSWGTDTQYF; v_gene: TRBV13
CDR3aa: CSAAQGAGTGELFF; v_gene: TRBV29-1
CDR3aa: CATSRGLAPRYNEQYF; v_gene: TRBV15
CDR3aa: CASRPQGNTEAFF; v_gene: TRBV12-3/TRBV12-4
CDR3aa: CASHGGEADTQYF; v_gene: TRBV6-5
CDR3aa: CASSTTGLAEAFF; v_gene: TRBV7-6
CDR3aa: CAISGGLAPNTGELFF; v_gene: TRBV10-3
CDR3aa: CASSLGAGGNEQFF; v_gene: TRBV7-2
CDR3aa: CASSKGTWDRFINEQFF; v_gene: TRBV21-1
CDR3aa: CASSFPIGRTQYF; v_gene: TRBV5-1
CDR3aa: CSVVGGQHTYEQYF; v_gene: TRBV29-1
CDR3aa: CSAIAGHTVAFF; v_gene: TRBV20-1